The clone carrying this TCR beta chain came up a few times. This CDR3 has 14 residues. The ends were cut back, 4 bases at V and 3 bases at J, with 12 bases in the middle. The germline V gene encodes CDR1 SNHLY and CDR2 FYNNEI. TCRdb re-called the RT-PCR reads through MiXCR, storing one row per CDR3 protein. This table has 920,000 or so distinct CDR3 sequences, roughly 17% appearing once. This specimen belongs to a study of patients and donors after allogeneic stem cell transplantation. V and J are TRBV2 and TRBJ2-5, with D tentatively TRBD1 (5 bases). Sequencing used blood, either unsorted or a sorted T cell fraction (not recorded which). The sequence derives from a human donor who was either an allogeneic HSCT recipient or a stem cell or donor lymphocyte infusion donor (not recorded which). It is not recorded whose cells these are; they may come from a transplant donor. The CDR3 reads CASSVQTVKETQYF. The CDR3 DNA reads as TGTGCCAGCAGTGTACAGACAGTGAAAGAGACCCAGTACTTC.